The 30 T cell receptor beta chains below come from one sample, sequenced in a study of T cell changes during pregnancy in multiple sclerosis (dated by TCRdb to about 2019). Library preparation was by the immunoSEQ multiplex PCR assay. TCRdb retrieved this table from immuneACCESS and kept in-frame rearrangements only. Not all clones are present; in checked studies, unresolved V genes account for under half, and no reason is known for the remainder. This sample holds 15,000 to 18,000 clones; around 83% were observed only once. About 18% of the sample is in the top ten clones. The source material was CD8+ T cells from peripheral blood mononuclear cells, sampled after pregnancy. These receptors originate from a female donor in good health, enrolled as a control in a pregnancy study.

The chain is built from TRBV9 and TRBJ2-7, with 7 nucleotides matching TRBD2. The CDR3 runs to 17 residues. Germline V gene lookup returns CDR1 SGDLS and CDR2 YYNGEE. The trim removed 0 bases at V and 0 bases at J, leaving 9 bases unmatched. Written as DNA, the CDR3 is TGTGCCAGCAGCGTAGATATCGGGTCTAGCGGCTCCTACGAGCAGTACTTC. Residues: CASSVDIGSSGSYEQYF.

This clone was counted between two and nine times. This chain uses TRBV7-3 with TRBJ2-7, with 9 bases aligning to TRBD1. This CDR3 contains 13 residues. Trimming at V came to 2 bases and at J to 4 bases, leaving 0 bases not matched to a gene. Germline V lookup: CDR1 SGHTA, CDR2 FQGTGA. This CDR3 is CASSLGTGYEQYF. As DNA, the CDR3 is TGTGCCAGCAGCTTAGGGACAGGGTACGAGCAGTACTTC.

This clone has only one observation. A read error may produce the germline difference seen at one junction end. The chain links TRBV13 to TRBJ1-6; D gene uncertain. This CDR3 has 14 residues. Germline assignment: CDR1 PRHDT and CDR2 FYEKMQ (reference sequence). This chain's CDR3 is CASSLGASGTPLHF. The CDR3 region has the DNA TGTGCCAGCAGCCTAGGAGCGTCGGGGACACCCCTCCACTTT.

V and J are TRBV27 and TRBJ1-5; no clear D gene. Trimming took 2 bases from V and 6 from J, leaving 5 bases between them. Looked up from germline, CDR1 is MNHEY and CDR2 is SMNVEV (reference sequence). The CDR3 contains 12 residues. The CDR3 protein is CASSLTGQPQHF. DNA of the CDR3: TGTGCCAGCAGTTTAACGGGTCAGCCCCAGCATTTT.

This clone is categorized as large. The CDR3 nucleotides are TGCAGTGCTAGAGATAACTACGAGCAGTACTTC. Protein: CSARDNYEQYF. The chain is built from TRBV20-1 and TRBJ2-7; D call uncertain. CDR1 is DFQATT and CDR2 is SNEGSKA in the germline V gene (reference sequence). The germline V and J ends were trimmed by 0 bases and 3 bases, with 3 bases remaining between them. The CDR3 runs to 11 residues.

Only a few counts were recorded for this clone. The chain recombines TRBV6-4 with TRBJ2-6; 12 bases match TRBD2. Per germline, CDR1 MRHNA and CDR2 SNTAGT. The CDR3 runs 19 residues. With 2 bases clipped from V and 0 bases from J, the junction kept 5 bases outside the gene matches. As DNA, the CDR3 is TGTGCCAGCAGTGACACTAGCGGGGGGTCCTCCTCTGGGGCCAACGTCCTGACTTTC. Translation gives CASSDTSGGSSSGANVLTF.

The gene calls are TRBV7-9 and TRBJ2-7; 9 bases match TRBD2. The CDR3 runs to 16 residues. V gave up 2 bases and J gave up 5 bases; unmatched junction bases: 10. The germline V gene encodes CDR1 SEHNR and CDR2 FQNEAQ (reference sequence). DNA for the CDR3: TGTGCCAGCAGCTTAAATATAGCGGGAGCGTCGGACGAGCAGTACTTC. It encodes CASSLNIAGASDEQYF.

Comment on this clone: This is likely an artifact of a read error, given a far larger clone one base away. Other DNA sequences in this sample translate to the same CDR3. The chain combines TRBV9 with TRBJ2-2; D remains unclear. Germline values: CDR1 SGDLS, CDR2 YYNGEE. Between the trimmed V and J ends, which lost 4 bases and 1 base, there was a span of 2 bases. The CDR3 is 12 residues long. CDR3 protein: CASSLNTGELFF. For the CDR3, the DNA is TGTGCCAGCAGCCTGAACACCGGGGAGCTGTTTTTT.

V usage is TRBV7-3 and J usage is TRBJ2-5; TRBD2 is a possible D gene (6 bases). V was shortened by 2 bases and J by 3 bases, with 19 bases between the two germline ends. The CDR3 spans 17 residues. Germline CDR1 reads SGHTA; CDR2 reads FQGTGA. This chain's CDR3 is CASSLQRASGFEETQYF. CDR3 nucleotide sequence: TGTGCCAGCAGCTTACAACGTGCCAGCGGGTTCGAAGAGACCCAGTACTTC.

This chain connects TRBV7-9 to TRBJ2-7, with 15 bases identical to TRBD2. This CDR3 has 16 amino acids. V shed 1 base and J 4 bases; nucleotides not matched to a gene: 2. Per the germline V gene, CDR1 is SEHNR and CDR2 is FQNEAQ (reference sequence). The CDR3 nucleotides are TGTGCCAGCAGCTTAGGAGGACTAGCGGGGGGGTACGAGCAGTACTTC. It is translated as CASSLGGLAGGYEQYF.

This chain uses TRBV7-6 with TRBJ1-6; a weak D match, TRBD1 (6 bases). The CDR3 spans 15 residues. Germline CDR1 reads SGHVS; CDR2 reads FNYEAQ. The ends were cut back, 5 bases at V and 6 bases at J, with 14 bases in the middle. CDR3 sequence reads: CASSPGAGGNSPLHF. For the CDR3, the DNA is TGTGCCAGCAGCCCAGGGGCAGGAGGTAATTCACCCCTCCACTTT. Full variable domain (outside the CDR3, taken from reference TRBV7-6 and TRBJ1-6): GAGVSQSPRYKVTKRGQDVALRCDPISGHVSLYWYRQALGQGPEFLTYFNYEAQQDKSGLPNDRFSAERPEGSISTLTIQRTEQRDSAMYRCASSPGAGGNSPLHFGNGTRLTVT.

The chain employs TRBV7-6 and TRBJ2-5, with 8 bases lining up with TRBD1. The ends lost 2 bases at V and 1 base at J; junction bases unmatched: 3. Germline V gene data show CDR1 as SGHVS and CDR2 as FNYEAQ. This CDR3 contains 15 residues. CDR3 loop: CASSLRTGLQETQYF. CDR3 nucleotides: TGTGCCAGCAGCTTACGGACAGGGCTCCAAGAGACCCAGTACTTC.

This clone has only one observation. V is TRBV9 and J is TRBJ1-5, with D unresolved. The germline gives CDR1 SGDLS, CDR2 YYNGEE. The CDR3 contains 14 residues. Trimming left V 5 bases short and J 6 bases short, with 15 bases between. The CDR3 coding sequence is TGTGCCAGCAGTAGGGCGCCAGCGGGTCAGCCCCAGCATTTT. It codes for CASSRAPAGQPQHF.

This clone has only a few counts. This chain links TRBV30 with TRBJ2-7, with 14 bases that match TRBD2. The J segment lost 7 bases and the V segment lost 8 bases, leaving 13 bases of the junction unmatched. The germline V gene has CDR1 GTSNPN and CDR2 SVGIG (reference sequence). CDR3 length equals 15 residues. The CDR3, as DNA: TGTGCCACGGGACTAGCGGGAGAAGGGGGTGGAGAGCAGTACTTC. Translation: CATGLAGEGGGEQYF. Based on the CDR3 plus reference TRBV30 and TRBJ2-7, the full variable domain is SQTIHQWPATLVQPVGSPLSLECTVEGTSNPNLYWYRQAAGRGLQLLFYSVGIGQISSEVPQNLSASRPQDRQFILSSKKLLLSDSGFYLCATGLAGEGGGEQYFGPGTRLTVT.

The CDR3 DNA is TGTGCCGGGGGCGACCTCTACGAGCAGTACTTC. This translates into CAGGDLYEQYF. The chain couples TRBV2 to TRBJ2-7; possibly TRBD1 for D (6 bases). The germline CDR1 and CDR2 sequences are SNHLY and FYNNEI. This CDR3 is built from 11 residues. Trimming stripped 11 bases from V and 3 bases from J, with 11 bases between.

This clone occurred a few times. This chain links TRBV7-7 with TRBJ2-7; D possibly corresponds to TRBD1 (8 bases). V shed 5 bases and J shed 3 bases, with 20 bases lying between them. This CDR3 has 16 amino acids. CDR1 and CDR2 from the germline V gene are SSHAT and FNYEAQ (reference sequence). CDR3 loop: CASSPYPQGGSYEQYF. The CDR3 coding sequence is TGTGCCAGCAGCCCTTACCCACAGGGGGGGAGCTACGAGCAGTACTTC.

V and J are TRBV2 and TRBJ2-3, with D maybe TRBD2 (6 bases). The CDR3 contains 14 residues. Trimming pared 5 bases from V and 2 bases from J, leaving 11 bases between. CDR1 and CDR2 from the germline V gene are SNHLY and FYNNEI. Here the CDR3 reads CASSQGGNTDTQYF. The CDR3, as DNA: TGTGCCAGCAGTCAGGGCGGGAACACAGATACGCAGTATTTT.

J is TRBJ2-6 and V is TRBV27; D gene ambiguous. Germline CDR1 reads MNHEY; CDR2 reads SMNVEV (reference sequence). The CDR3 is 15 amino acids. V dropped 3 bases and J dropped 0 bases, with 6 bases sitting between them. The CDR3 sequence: CASSFSPSGANVLTF. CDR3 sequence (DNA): TGTGCCAGCAGTTTTAGCCCCTCTGGGGCCAACGTCCTGACTTTC.

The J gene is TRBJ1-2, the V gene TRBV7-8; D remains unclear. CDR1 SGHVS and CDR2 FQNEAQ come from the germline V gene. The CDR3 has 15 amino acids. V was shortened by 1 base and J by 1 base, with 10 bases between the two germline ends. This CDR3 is CASSLERALNYGYTF. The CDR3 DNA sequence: TGTGCCAGCAGCTTAGAGAGGGCCCTTAACTATGGCTACACCTTC.

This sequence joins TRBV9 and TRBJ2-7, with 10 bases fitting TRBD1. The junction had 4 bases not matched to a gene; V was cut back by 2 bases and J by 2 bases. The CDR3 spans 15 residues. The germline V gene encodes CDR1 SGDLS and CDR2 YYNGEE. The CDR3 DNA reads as TGTGCCAGCAGCGTCGGGACAGGGGCCACCTACGAGCAGTACTTC. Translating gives CASSVGTGATYEQYF. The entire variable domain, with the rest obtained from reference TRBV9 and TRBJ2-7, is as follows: DSGVTQTPKHLITATGQRVTLRCSPRSGDLSVYWYQQSLDQGLQFLIQYYNGEERAKGNILERFSAQQFPDLHSELNLSSLELGDSALYFCASSVGTGATYEQYFGPGTRLTVT.

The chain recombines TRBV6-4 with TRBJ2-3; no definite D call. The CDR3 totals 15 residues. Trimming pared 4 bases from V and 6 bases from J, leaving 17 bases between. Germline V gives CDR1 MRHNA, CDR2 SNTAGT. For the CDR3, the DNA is TGTGCCAGCAGTGCCCGGGTAGACCTAGTGGATACGCAGTATTTT. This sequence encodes CASSARVDLVDTQYF.

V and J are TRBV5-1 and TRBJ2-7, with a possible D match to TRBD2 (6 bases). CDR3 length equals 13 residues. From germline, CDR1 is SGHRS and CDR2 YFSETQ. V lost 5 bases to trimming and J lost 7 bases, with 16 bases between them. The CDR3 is CASRSSRTTEQYF. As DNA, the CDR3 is TGCGCCAGCAGGAGTAGCAGGACTACAGAGCAGTACTTC. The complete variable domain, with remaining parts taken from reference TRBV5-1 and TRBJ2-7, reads KAGVTQTPRYLIKTRGQQVTLSCSPISGHRSVSWYQQTPGQGLQFLFEYFSETQRNKGNFPGRFSGRQFSNSRSEMNVSTLELGDSALYLCASRSSRTTEQYFGPGTRLTVT.

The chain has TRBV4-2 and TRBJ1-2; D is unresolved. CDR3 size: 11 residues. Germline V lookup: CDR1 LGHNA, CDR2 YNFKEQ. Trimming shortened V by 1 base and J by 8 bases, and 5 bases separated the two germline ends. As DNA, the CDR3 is TGTGCCAGCAGCCAAGGGCAAGGCTACACCTTC. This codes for CASSQGQGYTF.

The CDR3 sequence is CASSPGQPGGNQPQHF. CDR3 bases: TGCGCCAGCAGCCCCGGACAACCCGGGGGGAATCAGCCCCAGCATTTT. The chain couples TRBV5-1 to TRBJ1-5; a weak D match, TRBD1 (5 bases). The CDR3 totals 16 residues. The germline gives CDR1 SGHRS, CDR2 YFSETQ. Trimming removed 4 bases at V and 4 bases at J, with 18 bases between.

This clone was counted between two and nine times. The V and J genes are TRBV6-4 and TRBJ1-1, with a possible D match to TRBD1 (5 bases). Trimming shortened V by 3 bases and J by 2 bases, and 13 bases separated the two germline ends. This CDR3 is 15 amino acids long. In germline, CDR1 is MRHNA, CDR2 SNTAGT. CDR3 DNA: TGTGCCAGCAGTGAAAGGGCGACAGCCAACACTGAAGCTTTCTTT. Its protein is CASSERATANTEAFF.

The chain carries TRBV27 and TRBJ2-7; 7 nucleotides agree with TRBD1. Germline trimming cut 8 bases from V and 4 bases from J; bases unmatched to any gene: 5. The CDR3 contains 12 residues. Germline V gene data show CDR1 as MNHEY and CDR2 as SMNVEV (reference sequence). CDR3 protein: CASGTALYEQYF. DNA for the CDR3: TGTGCCAGCGGGACAGCCTTATACGAGCAGTACTTC.

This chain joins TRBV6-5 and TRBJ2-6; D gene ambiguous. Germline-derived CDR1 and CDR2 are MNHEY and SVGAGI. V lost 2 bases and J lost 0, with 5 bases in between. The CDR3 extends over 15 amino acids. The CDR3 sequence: CASSYENSGANVLTF. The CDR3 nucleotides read TGTGCCAGCAGTTACGAGAACTCTGGGGCCAACGTCCTGACTTTC.

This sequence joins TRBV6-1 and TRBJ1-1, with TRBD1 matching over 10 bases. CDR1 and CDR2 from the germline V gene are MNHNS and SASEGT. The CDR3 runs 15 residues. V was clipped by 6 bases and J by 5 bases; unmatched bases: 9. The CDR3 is CASRDRGPRGTEAFF. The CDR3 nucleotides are TGTGCCAGCAGAGACAGGGGGCCTCGCGGGACTGAAGCTTTCTTT.

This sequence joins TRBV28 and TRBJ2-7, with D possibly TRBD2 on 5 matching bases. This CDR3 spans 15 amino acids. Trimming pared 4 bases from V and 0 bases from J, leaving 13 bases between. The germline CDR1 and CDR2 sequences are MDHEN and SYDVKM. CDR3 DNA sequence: TGTGCCAGCAGTTCTTTCCGGGAAGTCTCCTACGAGCAGTACTTC. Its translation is CASSSFREVSYEQYF.

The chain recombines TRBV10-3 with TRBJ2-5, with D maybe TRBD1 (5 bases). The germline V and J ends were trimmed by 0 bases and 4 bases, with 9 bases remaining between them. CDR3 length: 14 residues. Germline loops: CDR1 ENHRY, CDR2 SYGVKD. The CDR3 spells CAISESSQAETQYF. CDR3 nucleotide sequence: TGTGCCATCAGTGAGTCGTCACAGGCAGAGACCCAGTACTTC.